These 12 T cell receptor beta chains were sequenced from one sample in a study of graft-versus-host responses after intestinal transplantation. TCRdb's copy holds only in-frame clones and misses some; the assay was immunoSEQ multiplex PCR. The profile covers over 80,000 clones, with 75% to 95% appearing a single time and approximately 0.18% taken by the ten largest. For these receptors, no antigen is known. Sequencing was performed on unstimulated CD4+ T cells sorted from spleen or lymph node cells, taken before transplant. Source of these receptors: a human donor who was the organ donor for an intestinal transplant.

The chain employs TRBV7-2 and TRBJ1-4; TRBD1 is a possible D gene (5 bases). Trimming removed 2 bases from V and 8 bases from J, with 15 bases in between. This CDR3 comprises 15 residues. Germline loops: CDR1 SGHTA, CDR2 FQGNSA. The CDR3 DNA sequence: TGTGCCAGCAGCTTACTGGGCAGGGTGTCCGAAAAACTGTTTTTT. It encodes CASSLLGRVSEKLFF.

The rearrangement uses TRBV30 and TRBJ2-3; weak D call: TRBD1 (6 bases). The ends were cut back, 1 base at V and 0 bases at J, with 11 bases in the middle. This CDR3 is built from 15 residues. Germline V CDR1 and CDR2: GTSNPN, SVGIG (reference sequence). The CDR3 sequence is CAWSAGTFSTDTQYF. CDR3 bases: TGTGCCTGGAGTGCCGGGACATTTAGCACAGATACGCAGTATTTT.

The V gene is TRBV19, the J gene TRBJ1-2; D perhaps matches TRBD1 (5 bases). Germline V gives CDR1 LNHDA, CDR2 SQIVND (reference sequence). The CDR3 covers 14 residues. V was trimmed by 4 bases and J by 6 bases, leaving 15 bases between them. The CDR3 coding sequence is TGTGCCAGTAGTAAGCAGAGGGGACTGGATGGCTACACCTTC. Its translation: CASSKQRGLDGYTF.

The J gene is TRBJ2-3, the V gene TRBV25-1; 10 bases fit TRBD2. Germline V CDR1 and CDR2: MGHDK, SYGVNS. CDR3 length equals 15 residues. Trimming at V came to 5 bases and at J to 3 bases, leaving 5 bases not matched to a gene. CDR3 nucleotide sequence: TGTGCCAGCAGTCCGCTAGCGGGGGTTACAGATACGCAGTATTTT. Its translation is CASSPLAGVTDTQYF. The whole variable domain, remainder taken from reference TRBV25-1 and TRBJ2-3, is EADIYQTPRYLVIGTGKKITLECSQTMGHDKMYWYQQDPGMELHLIHYSYGVNSTEKGDLSSESTVSRIRTEHFPLTLESARPSHTSQYLCASSPLAGVTDTQYFGPGTRLTVL.

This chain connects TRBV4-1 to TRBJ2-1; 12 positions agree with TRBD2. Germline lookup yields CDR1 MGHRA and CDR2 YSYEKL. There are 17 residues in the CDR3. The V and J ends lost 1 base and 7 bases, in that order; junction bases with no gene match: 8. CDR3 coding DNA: TGCGCCAGCAGCCAAGGCCCTAGCGGGGGGGCCCCGAATGAGCAGTTCTTC. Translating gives CASSQGPSGGAPNEQFF.

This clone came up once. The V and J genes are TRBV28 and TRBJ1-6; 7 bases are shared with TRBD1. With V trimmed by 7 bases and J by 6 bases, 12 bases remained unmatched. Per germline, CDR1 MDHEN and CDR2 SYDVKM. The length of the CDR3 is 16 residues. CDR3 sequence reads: CASIRKGGRGNSPLHF. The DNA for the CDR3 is TGTGCCAGCATCCGGAAAGGGGGCAGGGGTAATTCACCCCTCCACTTT.

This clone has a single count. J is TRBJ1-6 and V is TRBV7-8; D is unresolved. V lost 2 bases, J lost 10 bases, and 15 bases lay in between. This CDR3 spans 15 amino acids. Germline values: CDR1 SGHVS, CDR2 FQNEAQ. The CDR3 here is CASSLKSTVGSPLHF. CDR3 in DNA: TGTGCCAGCAGCTTAAAAAGTACAGTTGGCTCACCCCTCCACTTT.

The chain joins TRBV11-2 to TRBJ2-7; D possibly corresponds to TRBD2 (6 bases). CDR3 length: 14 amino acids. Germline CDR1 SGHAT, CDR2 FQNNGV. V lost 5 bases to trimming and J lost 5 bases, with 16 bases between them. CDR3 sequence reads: CASSLVAGLDEQYF. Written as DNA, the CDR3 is TGTGCCAGCAGCCTCGTCGCGGGGCTCGACGAGCAGTACTTC.

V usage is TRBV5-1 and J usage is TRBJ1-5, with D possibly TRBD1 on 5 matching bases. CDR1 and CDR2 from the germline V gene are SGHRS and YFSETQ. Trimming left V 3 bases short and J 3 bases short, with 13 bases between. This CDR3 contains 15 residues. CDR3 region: CASSSGGSDNQPQHF. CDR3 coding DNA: TGCGCCAGCAGCTCCGGGGGGTCGGACAATCAGCCCCAGCATTTT. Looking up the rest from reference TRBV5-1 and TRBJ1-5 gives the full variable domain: KAGVTQTPRYLIKTRGQQVTLSCSPISGHRSVSWYQQTPGQGLQFLFEYFSETQRNKGNFPGRFSGRQFSNSRSEMNVSTLELGDSALYLCASSSGGSDNQPQHFGDGTRLSIL.

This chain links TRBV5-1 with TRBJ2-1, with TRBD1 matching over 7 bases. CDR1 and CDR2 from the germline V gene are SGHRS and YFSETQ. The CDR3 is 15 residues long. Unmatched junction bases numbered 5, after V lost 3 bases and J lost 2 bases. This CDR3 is CASSSSQGPYNEQFF. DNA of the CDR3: TGCGCCAGCAGCTCCTCACAGGGGCCCTACAATGAGCAGTTCTTC.

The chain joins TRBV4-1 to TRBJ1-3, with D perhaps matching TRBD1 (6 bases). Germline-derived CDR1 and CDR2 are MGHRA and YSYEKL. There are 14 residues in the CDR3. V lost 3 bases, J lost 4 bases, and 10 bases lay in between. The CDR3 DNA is TGCGCCAGCAGCCACCCGGGACAAGGAAACACCATATATTTT. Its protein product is CASSHPGQGNTIYF.

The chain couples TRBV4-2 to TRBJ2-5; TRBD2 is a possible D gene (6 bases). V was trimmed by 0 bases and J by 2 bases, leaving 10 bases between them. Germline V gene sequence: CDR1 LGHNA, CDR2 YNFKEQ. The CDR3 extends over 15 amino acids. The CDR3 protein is CASSQDPGVQETQYF. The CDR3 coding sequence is TGTGCCAGCAGCCAAGATCCGGGGGTGCAAGAGACCCAGTACTTC.